The T cell receptor (beta chain) under discussion was sequenced for a study of cytomegalovirus exposure and HLA in healthy donors. Looking at the study overall: The platform used for the roughly 130 validation repertoires matched that of the approximately 710 first-cohort repertoires, a later analysis reported.

Separate from the roughly 700-subject first cohort, the approximately 120-subject validation cohort was the one that the donors belonged to. The table came from immunoSEQ multiplex PCR; TCRdb's copy has only in-frame clones and leaves some out. The repertoire holds roughly 59,000 clones, with approximately 92% as singletons. Findings and caveats of the study: Accounts indicate the classifier identified cytomegalovirus status with strong specificity and sensitivity. Across donors, most TCRs were seen rarely, yet some public ones were widespread.

Regarding this clone: The antigen is undetermined.

The source material was PBMCs. This clonotype was obtained from a man in his late teens or twenties in good health and CMV-seropositive.

DNA of the CDR3: TGTGCCAGCAGTAGGGGTAAGGACTACGAGCAGTACTTC. Amino acid sequence: CASSRGKDYEQYF. The V gene is TRBV11-1, the J gene TRBJ2-7, with D possibly being TRBD1 (5 bases). V was trimmed by 6 bases and J by 3 bases, leaving 12 bases between them. The CDR3 has 13 residues. Germline CDR1 reads SGHAT; CDR2 reads FQDESV (reference sequence). The full variable domain, with the rest looked up from reference TRBV11-1 and TRBJ2-7, is EAEVAQSPRYKITEKSQAVAFWCDPISGHATLYWYRQILGQGPELLVQFQDESVVDDSQLPKDRFSAERLKGVDSTLKIQPAELGDSAMYLCASSRGKDYEQYFGPGTRLTVT.